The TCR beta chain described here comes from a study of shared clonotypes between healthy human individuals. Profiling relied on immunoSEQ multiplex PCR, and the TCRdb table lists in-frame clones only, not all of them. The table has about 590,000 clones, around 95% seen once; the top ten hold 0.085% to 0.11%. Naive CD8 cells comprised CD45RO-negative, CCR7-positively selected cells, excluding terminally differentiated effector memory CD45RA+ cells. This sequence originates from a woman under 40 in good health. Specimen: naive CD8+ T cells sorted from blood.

The CDR3 here is CASSPGQVPRTEAFF. The CDR3 DNA reads TGTGCCAGTAGCCCGGGACAGGTTCCTCGTACTGAAGCTTTCTTT. The chain uses TRBV19 and TRBJ1-1; 8 nucleotides line up with TRBD1. Germline V gene lookup returns CDR1 LNHDA and CDR2 SQIVND (reference sequence). Trimming took 6 bases from V and 5 from J; bases not matched to a gene: 11. CDR3 length: 15 residues. Based on the CDR3 plus reference TRBV19 and TRBJ1-1, the full variable domain is DGGITQSPKYLFRKEGQNVTLSCEQNLNHDAMYWYRQDPGQGLRLIYYSQIVNDFQKGDIAEGYSVSREKKESFPLTVTSAQKNPTAFYLCASSPGQVPRTEAFFGQGTRLTVV.